A single sample is the source of the 27 T cell receptor beta chains below, sequenced in a study of blood T cell repertoires in COVID-19. The data were produced by immunoSEQ multiplex PCR, yet TCRdb's version contains in-frame clones alone and is incomplete. This table has 200,000 to 250,000 clones, about 83% appearing once. The sequencing sample was made of PBMCs or T cells enriched from blood (not recorded which). The source is a woman between 35 and 50 years old who had recovered from COVID-19.

The chain recombines TRBV6-5 with TRBJ1-4, with 7 bases aligning to TRBD1. V shed 2 bases and J 3 bases; nucleotides not matched to a gene: 3. The CDR3 has 15 amino acids. In germline, CDR1 is MNHEY, CDR2 SVGAGI. The CDR3 region has the DNA TGTGCCAGCAGTTACCCGGGACAGTCTAATGAAAAACTGTTTTTT. Its protein product is CASSYPGQSNEKLFF.

This chain uses TRBV9 with TRBJ2-1, with TRBD1 matching over 7 bases. The CDR3 totals 13 residues. Germline V CDR1 and CDR2: SGDLS, YYNGEE. Trimming cost V 9 bases and J 6 bases; bases outside gene matches: 9. CDR3 sequence: CATTQGNSNEQFF. Written as DNA, the CDR3 is TGTGCCACTACACAGGGGAACTCCAATGAGCAGTTCTTC.

The V gene is TRBV27, the J gene TRBJ1-5; a weak D match, TRBD1 (6 bases). The germline V gene has CDR1 MNHEY and CDR2 SMNVEV (reference sequence). V was clipped by 2 bases and J by 6 bases, with 14 bases between them. The CDR3 consists of 15 residues. The chain's CDR3 is CASSLRQAGSQPQHF. Written as DNA, the CDR3 is TGTGCCAGCAGTTTACGACAGGCTGGGAGTCAGCCCCAGCATTTT.

The chain couples TRBV28 to TRBJ1-5; tentatively, D is TRBD1 (6 bases). The CDR3 consists of 15 residues. V was cut by 4 bases and J by 5 bases, with 15 bases left in between. In germline, CDR1 is MDHEN, CDR2 SYDVKM. The CDR3 bases are TGTGCCAGCAGTTCCCTGGAAACAGGGTATCAGCCCCAGCATTTT. This sequence encodes CASSSLETGYQPQHF.

This clone showed up just a few times. The V gene is TRBV7-2, the J gene TRBJ2-6; weak D call: TRBD1 (5 bases). The CDR3 runs 16 residues. Trimming took off 3 bases at V and 0 bases at J, with 9 bases between the two ends. Germline V gene sequence: CDR1 SGHTA, CDR2 FQGNSA. The CDR3 protein is CASSFGHNSGANVLTF. As DNA, the CDR3 is TGTGCCAGCAGCTTCGGACACAACTCTGGGGCCAACGTCCTGACTTTC.

This clone was counted once. This sequence joins TRBV18 and TRBJ1-2; 7 bases are shared with TRBD1. CDR1 KGHSH and CDR2 LQKENI come from the germline V gene. After removal of 3 bases from V and 4 bases from J, the junction contained 8 bases not matched to a gene. The length of the CDR3 is 15 residues. The DNA for the CDR3 is TGTGCCAGCTCACCCGACAGACAGGGTGGCTATGGCTACACCTTC. Residues: CASSPDRQGGYGYTF. The full variable domain, with the rest looked up from reference TRBV18 and TRBJ1-2, is NAGVMQNPRHLVRRRGQEARLRCSPMKGHSHVYWYRQLPEEGLKFMVYLQKENIIDESGMPKERFSAEFPKEGPSILRIQQVVRGDSAAYFCASSPDRQGGYGYTFGSGTRLTVV.

The chain recombines TRBV12-5 with TRBJ2-1; TRBD2 is a possible D gene (5 bases). V lost 0 bases to trimming and J lost 9 bases, with 24 bases between them. In germline, CDR1 is LGHNT, CDR2 FRNRAP. CDR3 length: 18 residues. The CDR3 bases are TGTGCTAGTGGTTTGGTACTGCCGAACCGAGGGTCATCCGGTGAGCAGTTCTTC. Translated, it gives CASGLVLPNRGSSGEQFF.

The genes are TRBV30 and TRBJ1-5; TRBD1 aligns across 8 bases. This CDR3 comprises 14 residues. V gave up 6 bases and J gave up 5 bases; unmatched junction bases: 9. The V gene's germline CDR1 is GTSNPN and CDR2 SVGIG (reference sequence). This CDR3 is CACTSGTGHQPQHF. The CDR3 DNA reads as TGTGCCTGTACTTCCGGGACAGGCCATCAGCCCCAGCATTTT.

V is TRBV30 and J is TRBJ2-1; D is unresolved. The germline V gene encodes CDR1 GTSNPN and CDR2 SVGIG (reference sequence). Trimming shortened V by 2 bases and J by 0 bases, and 11 bases separated the two germline ends. This CDR3 region has 15 residues. Here the CDR3 DNA reads TGTGCCTGGAGTCCCCCTCCGTACTCCTACAATGAGCAGTTCTTC. This encodes CAWSPPPYSYNEQFF.

V is TRBV30 and J is TRBJ2-1; 10 bases map to TRBD2. The germline CDR1 and CDR2 sequences are GTSNPN and SVGIG (reference sequence). The CDR3 is made up of 15 amino acids. J was trimmed by 7 bases and V by 0 bases; bases with no gene match: 6. The CDR3 region has the DNA TGTGCCTGGAGTGTCCCAGCGGGAGGGACAAATGAGCAGTTCTTC. Protein product: CAWSVPAGGTNEQFF.

The J gene is TRBJ2-1, the V gene TRBV11-2; TRBD1 aligns across 10 bases. The V gene end was trimmed by 6 bases and the J gene end by 8 bases; junction bases not matched to a gene: 10. This CDR3 has 15 amino acids. The germline V gene has CDR1 SGHAT and CDR2 FQNNGV. The CDR3 sequence: CASRDTRTGGDEQFF. Written as DNA, the CDR3 is TGTGCCAGCAGGGATACCAGGACAGGGGGAGATGAGCAGTTCTTC.

V and J are TRBV5-5 and TRBJ2-1; TRBD2 aligns across 8 bases. Germline assignment: CDR1 SGHKS and CDR2 YYEKEE (reference sequence). Losses at the gene ends were 1 base for V and 6 bases for J; bases not matched to a gene: 6. The length of the CDR3 is 15 residues. The DNA for the CDR3 is TGTGCCAGCAGCTTGTCCCTAGCGGGTTTCAATGAGCAGTTCTTC. Its translation is CASSLSLAGFNEQFF. The full variable domain, with the rest looked up from reference TRBV5-5 and TRBJ2-1, is DAGVTQSPTHLIKTRGQQVTLRCSPISGHKSVSWYQQVLGQGPQFIFQYYEKEERGRGNFPDRFSARQFPNYSSELNVNALLLGDSALYLCASSLSLAGFNEQFFGPGTRLTVL.

This chain links TRBV10-3 with TRBJ2-1, with TRBD2 matching 16 bases. This CDR3 contains 16 residues. V was clipped by 8 bases and J by 6 bases; unmatched bases: 7. Germline V gives CDR1 ENHRY, CDR2 SYGVKD. The CDR3 DNA is TGTGCCATCGGGACTAGCGGGAGGGCCACCTTCAATGAGCAGTTCTTC. It is translated as CAIGTSGRATFNEQFF.

This clone was seen a single time. V usage is TRBV5-1 and J usage is TRBJ2-6, with 8 bases lining up with TRBD1. The length of the CDR3 is 17 residues. V gave up 3 bases and J gave up 0 bases; unmatched junction bases: 5. CDR1 SGHRS and CDR2 YFSETQ come from the germline V gene. CDR3 coding DNA: TGCGCCAGCAGCTCTAGACAGGGGTTCTCTGGGGCCAACGTCCTGACTTTC. Translation gives CASSSRQGFSGANVLTF.

V is TRBV30 and J is TRBJ1-6, with D perhaps TRBD1 (5 bases). This CDR3 has 16 residues. Trimming left V 0 bases short and J 0 bases short, with 9 bases between. Germline CDR1 GTSNPN, CDR2 SVGIG (reference sequence). The CDR3 coding sequence is TGTGCCTGGAGTGTACGACAGAGCTCCTATAATTCACCCCTCCACTTT. It yields the protein CAWSVRQSSYNSPLHF.

The V gene is TRBV3-1 (or the pseudogene TRBV3-2), the J gene TRBJ2-1; D remains unclear. The CDR3 is made up of 19 amino acids. V lost 2 bases, J lost 4 bases, and 24 bases lay in between. CDR1 is LGHDT and CDR2 is YNNKEL in the germline V gene (reference sequence). CDR3 sequence (DNA): TGTGCCAGCAGCCAACGAACCGGTTTAGTTCTCACTACGTACAATGAGCAGTTCTTC. Translation: CASSQRTGLVLTTYNEQFF.

J is TRBJ1-1 and V is TRBV19, with D perhaps TRBD1 (6 bases). Looked up from germline, CDR1 is LNHDA and CDR2 is SQIVND (reference sequence). CDR3 length equals 13 residues. V lost 5 bases to trimming and J lost 4 bases, with 11 bases between them. The CDR3 DNA follows: TGTGCCAGTAGTCCCGCCAGGGGCACTGAAGCTTTCTTT. It yields the protein CASSPARGTEAFF.

The V gene is TRBV9, the J gene TRBJ1-4, with 9 bases identical to TRBD1. CDR1 is SGDLS and CDR2 is YYNGEE in the germline V gene. Trimming cost V 2 bases and J 6 bases; bases outside gene matches: 8. This CDR3 comprises 16 residues. CDR3 bases: TGTGCCAGCAGCGTTGGGACAGGGTCCTGGGATGAAAAACTGTTTTTT. Encoded protein: CASSVGTGSWDEKLFF.

The chain has TRBV18 and TRBJ1-1; TRBD1 is a possible D gene (6 bases). V was pared by 5 bases and J by 3 bases, with 10 bases between. Germline V gene data show CDR1 as KGHSH and CDR2 as LQKENI. This CDR3 has 13 residues. CDR3 sequence: CASSGTPYTEAFF. DNA of the CDR3: TGTGCCAGCTCAGGGACACCTTACACTGAAGCTTTCTTT.

The chain links TRBV18 to TRBJ1-6; 9 bases map to TRBD1. Germline CDR1 reads KGHSH; CDR2 reads LQKENI. This CDR3 spans 17 amino acids. J gave up 9 bases and V 0 bases, and 9 bases lay outside the gene matches. This CDR3 is CASSPPVSDRGGSPLHF. The DNA for the CDR3 is TGTGCCAGCTCACCACCGGTTTCGGACAGGGGTGGTTCACCCCTCCACTTT. Based on the CDR3 plus reference TRBV18 and TRBJ1-6, the full variable domain is NAGVMQNPRHLVRRRGQEARLRCSPMKGHSHVYWYRQLPEEGLKFMVYLQKENIIDESGMPKERFSAEFPKEGPSILRIQQVVRGDSAAYFCASSPPVSDRGGSPLHFGNGTRLTVT.

This clone was counted ten times or more. V usage is TRBV2 and J usage is TRBJ2-5; TRBD1 might be the D (6 bases). Germline assignment: CDR1 SNHLY and CDR2 FYNNEI. V lost 8 bases, J lost 4 bases, and 20 bases lay in between. The CDR3 is 15 residues long. CDR3 DNA sequence: TGTGCCAGCGAACCTACCGGACAGCCGACAGAGACCCAGTACTTC. This sequence encodes CASEPTGQPTETQYF.

This chain joins TRBV7-2 and TRBJ2-1; a weak D match, TRBD2 (7 bases). This CDR3 region has 15 residues. CDR1 is SGHTA and CDR2 is FQGNSA in the germline V gene. The V and J ends lost 6 bases and 4 bases respectively, with 16 bases between them. The CDR3, as DNA: TGTGCCAGCAGATCGGGCAGCGGGACATACAATGAGCAGTTCTTC. Translated: CASRSGSGTYNEQFF.

V is TRBV10-3 and J is TRBJ1-1, with D unclear. Germline-derived CDR1 and CDR2 are ENHRY and SYGVKD. This CDR3 is built from 13 residues. Trimming took off 2 bases at V and 7 bases at J, with 11 bases between the two ends. The chain's CDR3 is CAISEGYRNEAFF. The CDR3 region has the DNA TGTGCCATCAGTGAGGGCTACAGAAATGAAGCTTTCTTT.

The rearrangement links TRBV27 to TRBJ1-5, with D perhaps matching TRBD1 (6 bases). Germline V gene data show CDR1 as MNHEY and CDR2 as SMNVEV (reference sequence). Trimming took 3 bases from V and 7 from J, leaving 13 bases between them. This CDR3 is 14 amino acids long. The CDR3 loop reads CASSLEGGSQPQHF. In nucleotides, the CDR3 is TGTGCCAGCAGTTTGGAAGGGGGATCGCAGCCCCAGCATTTT.

This clone was counted many times. J is TRBJ2-1 and V is TRBV28, with a possible D match to TRBD1 (6 bases). The CDR3 has 14 amino acids. V lost 6 bases and J 4 bases, leaving 13 bases between the germline ends. In germline, CDR1 is MDHEN, CDR2 SYDVKM. CDR3 sequence (DNA): TGTGCCAGCAGCCTACAGGGAATGTACAATGAGCAGTTCTTC. This encodes CASSLQGMYNEQFF.

The J gene is TRBJ2-7, the V gene TRBV27; 9 bases are shared with TRBD1. After removal of 3 bases from V and 4 bases from J, the junction contained 4 bases not matched to a gene. CDR1 and CDR2 (germline): MNHEY, SMNVEV (reference sequence). The CDR3 runs to 14 residues. The CDR3 reads CASSFLGQGYEQYF. In DNA form, the CDR3 reads TGTGCCAGCAGTTTTTTGGGACAGGGATACGAGCAGTACTTC.

The sample holds one count of this clone. V gene TRBV28 combines with J gene TRBJ1-1; a weak D match, TRBD1 (6 bases). Germline CDR1 and CDR2: MDHEN and SYDVKM. This CDR3 has 13 residues. V gave up 4 bases and J gave up 11 bases, with 17 bases separating them. Here the CDR3 reads CASSSRPSRGAFF. The CDR3 DNA is TGTGCCAGCAGTTCTCGTCCGTCGAGGGGGGCTTTCTTT. Variable domain in full (rest from reference TRBV28 and TRBJ1-1): DVKVTQSSRYLVKRTGEKVFLECVQDMDHENMFWYRQDPGLGLRLIYFSYDVKMKEKGDIPEGYSVSREKKERFSLILESASTNQTSMYLCASSSRPSRGAFFGQGTRLTVV.